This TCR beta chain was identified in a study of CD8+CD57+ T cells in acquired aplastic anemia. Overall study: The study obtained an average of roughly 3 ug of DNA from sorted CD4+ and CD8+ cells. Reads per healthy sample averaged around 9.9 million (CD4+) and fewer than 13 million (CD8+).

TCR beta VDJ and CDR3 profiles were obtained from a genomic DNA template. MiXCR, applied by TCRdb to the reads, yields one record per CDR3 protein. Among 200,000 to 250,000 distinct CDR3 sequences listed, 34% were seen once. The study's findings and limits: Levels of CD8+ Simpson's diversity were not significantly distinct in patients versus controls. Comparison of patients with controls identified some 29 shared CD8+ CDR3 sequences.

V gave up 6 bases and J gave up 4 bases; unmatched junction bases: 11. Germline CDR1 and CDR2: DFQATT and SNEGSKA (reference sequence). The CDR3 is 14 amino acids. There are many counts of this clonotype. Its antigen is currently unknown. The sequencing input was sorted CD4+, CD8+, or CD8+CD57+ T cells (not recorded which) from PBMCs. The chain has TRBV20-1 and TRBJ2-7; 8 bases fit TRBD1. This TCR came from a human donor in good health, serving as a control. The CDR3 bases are TGCAGTGCCTTCGGGGCAGGGGGCTCATACGAGCAGTACTTC. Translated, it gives CSAFGAGGSYEQYF.